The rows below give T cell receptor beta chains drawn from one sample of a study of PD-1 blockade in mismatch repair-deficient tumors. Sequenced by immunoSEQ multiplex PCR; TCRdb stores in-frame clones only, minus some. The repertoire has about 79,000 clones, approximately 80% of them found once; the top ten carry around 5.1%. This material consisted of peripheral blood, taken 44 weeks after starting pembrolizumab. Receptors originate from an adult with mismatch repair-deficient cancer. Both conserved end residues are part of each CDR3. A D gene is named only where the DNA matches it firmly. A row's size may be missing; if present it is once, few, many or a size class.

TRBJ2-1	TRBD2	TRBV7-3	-	CASSLYSSGVYNEQFF	TGTGCCAGCAGCTTATACTCTAGCGGAGTCTACAATGAGCAGTTCTTC
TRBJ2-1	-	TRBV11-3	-	CASSVVGLQGYNEQFF	TGTGCCAGCAGCGTGGTGGGGCTTCAGGGCTACAATGAGCAGTTCTTC
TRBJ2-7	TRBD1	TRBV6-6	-	CASRDMGQIYEQYF	TGTGCCAGCAGGGACATGGGACAGATCTACGAGCAGTACTTC
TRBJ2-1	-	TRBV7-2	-	CASSLEGTAVFGNEQFF	TGTGCCAGCAGCTTAGAAGGGACGGCTGTTTTTGGCAATGAGCAGTTCTTC
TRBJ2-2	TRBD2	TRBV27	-	CASSFNGGRLDTGELFF	TGTGCCAGCAGTTTCAATGGCGGGAGACTCGACACCGGGGAGCTGTTTTTT
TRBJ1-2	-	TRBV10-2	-	CASSEFTGTRYGYTF	TGCGCCAGCAGTGAGTTTACCGGGACCCGGTATGGCTACACCTTC
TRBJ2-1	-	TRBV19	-	CASSIVGNLAYNEQFF	TGTGCCAGTAGTATAGTTGGCAACCTAGCCTACAATGAGCAGTTCTTC
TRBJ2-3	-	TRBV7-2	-	CASSSWPTDTQYF	TGTGCCAGCAGCTCATGGCCCACAGATACGCAGTATTTT
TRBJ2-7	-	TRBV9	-	CASSTIPYEQYF	TGTGCCAGCAGCACCATTCCCTACGAGCAGTACTTC
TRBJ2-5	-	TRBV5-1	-	CASGSLSEETQYF	TGCGCCAGCGGGAGTTTGTCGGAAGAGACCCAGTACTTC
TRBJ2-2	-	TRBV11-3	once	CASSLGLGELFF	TGTGCCAGCAGCTTGGGACTTGGGGAGCTGTTTTTT
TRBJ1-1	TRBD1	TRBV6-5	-	CASSYGQGANTEAFF	TGTGCCAGCAGTTACGGACAGGGGGCAAACACTGAAGCTTTCTTT
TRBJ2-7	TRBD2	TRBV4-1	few	CASIQLSGTNQIPLSYEQYF	TGCGCCAGTATCCAACTTAGCGGGACTAACCAAATCCCCCTCTCCTACGAGCAGTACTTC
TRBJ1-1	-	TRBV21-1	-	CASSKDIGGFYSLRCTEAFF	TGTGCCAGCAGCAAAGACATTGGCGGGTTTTATAGTCTCCGGTGCACTGAAGCTTTCTTT
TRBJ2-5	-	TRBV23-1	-	CARDPPLQETQYF	TGCGCCAGGGACCCTCCGCTCCAAGAGACCCAGTACTTC
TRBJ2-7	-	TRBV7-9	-	CASSSDSGQLYEQYF	TGTGCCAGCAGCTCAGACAGCGGACAGCTTTACGAGCAGTACTTC
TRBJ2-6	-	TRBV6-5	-	CASQGKANVLTF	TGTGCCAGTCAGGGGAAAGCCAACGTCCTGACTTTC
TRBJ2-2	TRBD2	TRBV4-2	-	CASSQDWSSGNTGELFF	TGTGCCAGCAGCCAAGATTGGTCTAGCGGGAACACCGGGGAGCTGTTTTTT
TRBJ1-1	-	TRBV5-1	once	CASSQLQGQNTEAFF	TGCGCCAGCAGCCAATTGCAGGGACAGAACACTGAAGCTTTCTTT
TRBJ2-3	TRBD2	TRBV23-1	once	CASSPLGEGTSTDTQYF	TGCGCCAGCAGTCCGTTAGGGGAGGGGACTAGCACAGATACGCAGTATTTT
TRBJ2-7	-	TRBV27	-	CASSPSGPPDEQYF	TGTGCCAGCAGTCCATCGGGACCCCCGGACGAGCAGTACTTC
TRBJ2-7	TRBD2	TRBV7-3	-	CASSQAGTTYEQYF	TGTGCCAGCAGCCAGGCCGGGACTACCTACGAGCAGTACTTC
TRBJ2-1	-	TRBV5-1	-	CASSRDTTYNEQFF	TGCGCCAGCAGTCGGGACACCACCTACAATGAGCAGTTCTTC
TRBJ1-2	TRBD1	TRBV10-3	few	CAINLQGSGYTF	TGTGCCATCAACCTACAGGGGAGCGGCTACACCTTC
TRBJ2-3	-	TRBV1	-	CTSSPIRKALTDTQYF	TGCACCAGCAGCCCTATCCGGAAGGCACTCACAGATACGCAGTATTTT
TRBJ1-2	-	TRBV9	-	CASSVDTVLIEGYTF	TGTGCCAGCAGCGTAGATACCGTGTTGATAGAAGGCTACACCTTC
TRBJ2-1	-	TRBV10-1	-	CASSDPLASSEQFF	TGCGCCAGCAGTGATCCCCTAGCTTCTAGTGAGCAGTTCTTC
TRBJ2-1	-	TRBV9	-	CASSVGTGAMKGDEQFF	TGCGCCAGCAGCGTAGGAACAGGCGCTATGAAGGGCGATGAGCAGTTCTTC
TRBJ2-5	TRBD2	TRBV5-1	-	CASSGTSGQETQYF	TGCGCCAGCAGCGGAACTAGCGGCCAAGAGACCCAGTACTTC
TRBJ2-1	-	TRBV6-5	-	CASSRDTAVGEQFF	TGTGCCAGCAGCCGGGACACCGCTGTGGGGGAGCAGTTCTTC
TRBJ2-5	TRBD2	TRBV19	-	CASSIVAGGPETQYF	TGTGCCAGTAGTATAGTAGCGGGAGGCCCGGAGACCCAGTACTTC
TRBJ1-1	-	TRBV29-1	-	CSVGFGTEAFF	TGCAGCGTTGGATTCGGGACTGAAGCTTTCTTT
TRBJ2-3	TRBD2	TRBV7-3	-	CASSPDVAGGTDTQYF	TGTGCCAGCAGCCCAGATGTAGCGGGAGGGACAGATACGCAGTATTTT
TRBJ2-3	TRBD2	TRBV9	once	CASSPAGTRSTDTQYF	TGTGCCAGCAGCCCCGCCGGGACTAGAAGCACAGATACGCAGTATTTT
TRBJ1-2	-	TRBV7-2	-	CASSLEGDNGYTF	TGTGCCAGCAGCCTAGAGGGGGATAATGGCTACACCTTC
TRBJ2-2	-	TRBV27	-	CASSVQGVEIRFGELFF	TGTGCCAGCAGTGTGCAGGGTGTCGAAATCCGTTTCGGGGAGCTGTTTTTT
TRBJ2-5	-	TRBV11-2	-	CASSLDLSGGEETQYF	TGTGCCAGCAGCTTAGATCTCTCGGGGGGCGAAGAGACCCAGTACTTC
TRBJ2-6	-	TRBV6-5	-	CASKQGSGANVLTF	TGTGCCAGCAAGCAGGGGTCGGGGGCCAACGTCCTGACTTTC
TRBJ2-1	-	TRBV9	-	CASSVALRQKNYNEQFF	TGTGCCAGCAGCGTAGCCTTACGACAGAAAAACTACAATGAGCAGTTCTTC
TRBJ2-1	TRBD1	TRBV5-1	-	CASSGTVVNEQFF	TGCGCCAGCAGCGGGACAGTAGTCAATGAGCAGTTCTTC
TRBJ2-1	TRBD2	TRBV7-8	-	CASSLPLAGKNEQFF	TGTGCCAGCAGCTTACCACTAGCGGGGAAGAATGAGCAGTTCTTC
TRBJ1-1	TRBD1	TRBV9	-	CASSARPRDSEAFF	TGTGCCAGCAGCGCACGACCAAGGGACAGTGAAGCTTTCTTT
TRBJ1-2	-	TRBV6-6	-	CASSTTGPYGYTF	TGTGCCAGCAGTACAACAGGGCCCTATGGCTACACCTTC
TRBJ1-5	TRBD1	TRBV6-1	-	CASKTGVFWNQPQHF	TGTGCCAGCAAGACAGGGGTCTTTTGGAATCAGCCCCAGCATTTT